A single sample is the source of the 19 T cell receptor beta chains below, sequenced in a study of blood T cell repertoires in COVID-19. Generated by immunoSEQ multiplex PCR, the TCRdb table keeps only in-frame clones and is missing some. The sample includes about 60,000 clones, under 80% of them seen just once. The source material was peripheral blood. The receptors come from a human donor in a cohort sampled during active COVID-19.

The genes are TRBV5-4 and TRBJ1-5; D is perhaps TRBD1 (5 bases). Trimming left V 1 base short and J 3 bases short, with 8 bases between. This CDR3 region has 14 residues. Germline V gives CDR1 SGHNT, CDR2 YYREEE (reference sequence). The CDR3 bases are TGTGCCAGCAGCTTGCAGGGTCACAATCAGCCCCAGCATTTT. This translates into CASSLQGHNQPQHF.

This clone has a handful of counts. This rearrangement joins TRBV28 to TRBJ1-4; perhaps TRBD1 as D (6 bases). The CDR3 length is 16 residues. V lost 6 bases, J lost 11 bases, and 25 bases lay in between. Germline V gives CDR1 MDHEN, CDR2 SYDVKM. The CDR3 nucleotides read TGTGCCAGCAGCCTCCCGGTTGGGCAGGGGATTAGGAAACTGTTTTTT. Its translation: CASSLPVGQGIRKLFF.

This clone has only one observation. The rearrangement links TRBV18 to TRBJ1-1, with D possibly being TRBD1 (5 bases). The CDR3 is made up of 17 amino acids. V was cut by 5 bases and J by 3 bases, with 22 bases left in between. Per the germline V gene, CDR1 is KGHSH and CDR2 is LQKENI. In nucleotides, the CDR3 is TGTGCCAGCTCATCACAGGCCCAGGGACTCGGATACACTGAAGCTTTCTTT. Translating it yields CASSSQAQGLGYTEAFF.

The gene calls are TRBV6-6 and TRBJ1-6; D is unclear. From germline, CDR1 is MNHNY and CDR2 SVGAGI (reference sequence). The CDR3 totals 15 residues. The germline V and J ends were trimmed by 7 bases and 5 bases, with 15 bases remaining between them. Here the CDR3 reads CASIHGEIDNSPLHF. The CDR3 DNA sequence: TGTGCCAGCATCCACGGGGAGATAGATAATTCACCCCTCCACTTT.

The chain combines TRBV18 with TRBJ1-5, with D perhaps TRBD1 (5 bases). Germline V gene lookup returns CDR1 KGHSH and CDR2 LQKENI. The CDR3 totals 13 residues. Trimming removed 5 bases from V and 4 bases from J, with 9 bases in between. CDR3 loop: CASSRGPNQPQHF. CDR3 DNA: TGTGCCAGCTCAAGGGGCCCTAATCAGCCCCAGCATTTT. The whole variable domain, remainder taken from reference TRBV18 and TRBJ1-5, is NAGVMQNPRHLVRRRGQEARLRCSPMKGHSHVYWYRQLPEEGLKFMVYLQKENIIDESGMPKERFSAEFPKEGPSILRIQQVVRGDSAAYFCASSRGPNQPQHFGDGTRLSIL.

The table lists this clone with a count of one. V usage is TRBV15 and J usage is TRBJ1-1; D is perhaps TRBD1 (6 bases). From germline, CDR1 is LNHNV and CDR2 YYDKDF (reference sequence). V shed 8 bases and J shed 0 bases, with 16 bases lying between them. The CDR3 length is 15 residues. The DNA of the CDR3 is TGTGCCACCGGAAGGCGGGGGGCCATGAACACTGAAGCTTTCTTT. It encodes CATGRRGAMNTEAFF. Based on the CDR3 plus reference TRBV15 and TRBJ1-1, the full variable domain is DAMVIQNPRYQVTQFGKPVTLSCSQTLNHNVMYWYQQKSSQAPKLLFHYYDKDFNNEADTPDNFQSRRPNTSFCFLDIRSPGLGDTAMYLCATGRRGAMNTEAFFGQGTRLTVV.

The chain uses TRBV7-9 and TRBJ2-7; the match to TRBD2 covers 7 bases. The V gene end was trimmed by 1 base and the J gene end by 6 bases; junction bases not matched to a gene: 6. Germline V gene data show CDR1 as SEHNR and CDR2 as FQNEAQ (reference sequence). The CDR3 has 14 amino acids. The CDR3 DNA is TGTGCCAGCAGCTTAGTTGCGGGAGAAGCCGAGCAGTACTTC. Translation gives CASSLVAGEAEQYF.

The rearrangement joins TRBV7-6 to TRBJ2-1, with TRBD2 identical over 13 bases. This CDR3 is built from 17 residues. CDR1 is SGHVS and CDR2 is FNYEAQ in the germline V gene. Trimming at V came to 5 bases and at J to 0 bases, leaving 4 bases not matched to a gene. Here the CDR3 reads CASSPRTSGSSYNEQFF. As DNA, the CDR3 is TGTGCCAGCAGCCCTCGGACTAGCGGGAGCTCCTACAATGAGCAGTTCTTC.

CDR3 nucleotide sequence: TGTGCCAGCAGTCTCGGGACTAGCGGGAGATTTCGGGGCAACACAGATACGCAGTATTTT. Translated, it gives CASSLGTSGRFRGNTDTQYF. This chain links TRBV27 with TRBJ2-3, with 14 nucleotides matching TRBD2. Trimming took 5 bases from V and 2 from J; bases not matched to a gene: 15. The V gene's germline CDR1 is MNHEY and CDR2 SMNVEV (reference sequence). The CDR3 runs 20 residues.

The chain employs TRBV19 and TRBJ2-1, with 12 nucleotides matching TRBD2. Germline V lookup: CDR1 LNHDA, CDR2 SQIVND (reference sequence). V shed 5 bases, J shed 4 bases, and the junction held 6 bases outside the gene matches. The CDR3 covers 16 residues. The CDR3: CASSPAGTSGYNEQFF. CDR3 DNA sequence: TGTGCCAGTAGTCCTGCCGGGACTAGCGGGTACAATGAGCAGTTCTTC.

The V call is TRBV5-1, the J call TRBJ2-1; 14 bases align to TRBD2. This CDR3 spans 15 amino acids. The J segment lost 4 bases and the V segment lost 4 bases, leaving 1 base of the junction unmatched. The germline gives CDR1 SGHRS, CDR2 YFSETQ. The CDR3 nucleotides are TGCGCCAGCAGCCGACTAGCGGGAGGGTACAATGAGCAGTTCTTC. Its translation: CASSRLAGGYNEQFF.

The genes are TRBV24-1 and TRBJ1-2; a weak D match, TRBD1 (6 bases). The CDR3 covers 14 residues. CDR1 and CDR2 from the germline V gene are KGHDR and SFDVKD. The V end was cut by 3 bases, the J end by 7 bases, with 14 bases between. The CDR3 DNA reads TGTGCCACCAGTGATATACAGGGTATGTCTGGCTACACCTTC. It is translated as CATSDIQGMSGYTF.

Only a few counts were recorded for this clone. The CDR3 nucleotides are TGCAGCGTTGACGGCGGGGGCACAGATACGCAGTATTTT. Amino acid sequence: CSVDGGGTDTQYF. V is TRBV29-1 and J is TRBJ2-3; tentative D call: TRBD2 (6 bases). Germline assignment: CDR1 SQVTM and CDR2 ANQGSEA. V lost 3 bases and J lost 1, with 8 bases in between. This CDR3 is built from 13 residues.

DNA for the CDR3: TGTGCCAGCAGTTCTCCAGGGGGCGGCGACCAAGAGACCCAGTACTTC. This translates into CASSSPGGGDQETQYF. The V call is TRBV28, the J call TRBJ2-5; TRBD1 matches at 8 bases. CDR3 length: 16 residues. V shed 4 bases, J shed 0 bases, and the junction held 7 bases outside the gene matches. CDR1 is MDHEN and CDR2 is SYDVKM in the germline V gene. Looking up the rest from reference TRBV28 and TRBJ2-5 gives the full variable domain: DVKVTQSSRYLVKRTGEKVFLECVQDMDHENMFWYRQDPGLGLRLIYFSYDVKMKEKGDIPEGYSVSREKKERFSLILESASTNQTSMYLCASSSPGGGDQETQYFGPGTRLLVL.

This sequence joins TRBV7-8 and TRBJ2-1; the D is unclear. This CDR3 is built from 14 residues. Germline-derived CDR1 and CDR2 are SGHVS and FQNEAQ. Trimming shortened V by 5 bases and J by 3 bases, and 11 bases separated the two germline ends. The CDR3, as DNA: TGTGCCAGCAGCCGAGCCGCCAGCTACAATGAGCAGTTCTTC. Translation gives CASSRAASYNEQFF.

This clone was counted once. The chain employs TRBV30 and TRBJ2-2; 8 bases align to TRBD1. J was trimmed by 3 bases and V by 4 bases; bases with no gene match: 7. Germline assignment: CDR1 GTSNPN and CDR2 SVGIG (reference sequence). This CDR3 spans 15 amino acids. Here the CDR3 reads CAWNSGGWHTGELFF. In DNA form, the CDR3 reads TGTGCCTGGAACTCAGGGGGCTGGCACACCGGGGAGCTGTTTTTT.

The chain has TRBV27 and TRBJ2-1; D is perhaps TRBD2 (5 bases). CDR1 is MNHEY, CDR2 SMNVEV, per germline (reference sequence). This CDR3 is built from 13 residues. Trimming shortened V by 5 bases and J by 7 bases, and 12 bases separated the two germline ends. The CDR3 coding sequence is TGTGCCAGCAGTCAGTGGTCGGGGAATGAGCAGTTCTTC. Translation: CASSQWSGNEQFF.

The chain joins TRBV30 to TRBJ2-3; the D is unclear. Trimming took 1 base from V and 5 from J, leaving 10 bases between them. This CDR3 is 13 amino acids long. Germline CDR1 is GTSNPN and CDR2 is SVGIG (reference sequence). For the CDR3, the DNA is TGTGCCTGGAGTGCTGCTAGTCGAGATACGCAGTATTTT. Translating it yields CAWSAASRDTQYF.

The chain is built from TRBV5-6 and TRBJ2-1; D possibly corresponds to TRBD2 (5 bases). Trimming pared 4 bases from V and 5 bases from J, leaving 19 bases between. The germline V gene encodes CDR1 SGHDT and CDR2 YYEEEE. The CDR3 is made up of 16 amino acids. In DNA form, the CDR3 reads TGTGCCAGCAGCCCCCTAGCCCCCGGACGAGACAATGAGCAGTTCTTC. This codes for CASSPLAPGRDNEQFF.